The source of this T cell receptor (beta chain) is a study of cytomegalovirus exposure and HLA in healthy donors. PCR primers comprised 60 Vbeta and 13 Jbeta primers. Here immunoSEQ multiplex PCR was the method, and the copy in TCRdb shows in-frame clones only, minus some. The sample holds some 90,000 clones, roughly 70% seen once. About this clone itself: Its antigen remains unknown.

Overall study findings and caveats: Donors were assumed by presence/absence analyses to have roughly uniform sequencing depth.

The clonotype was recovered from a man between 50 and 59 years old in good health and CMV-seronegative. The sequenced sample consisted of PBMCs.

This CDR3 is CASSSWDRGQEGYTF. In DNA, the CDR3 is TGTGCCAGCAGCAGTTGGGACAGGGGGCAAGAGGGCTACACCTTC. The chain employs TRBV7-3 and TRBJ1-2; 12 bases map to TRBD1. The CDR3 contains 15 residues. Germline loops: CDR1 SGHTA, CDR2 FQGTGA. The junction had 9 bases not matched to a gene; V was cut back by 5 bases and J by 8 bases.